Listed here are 27 T cell receptor beta chains from one sample, sequenced in a study of Graves' ophthalmopathy and Graves' hyperthyroidism. CDR3 regions of TCR beta were amplified from RNA transcripts. First-round RT-PCR with HTBI primers preceded a second-round multiplex PCR. TCRdb passed the multiplex PCR reads through MiXCR, listing each CDR3 protein once. Seen here are 350,000 to 450,000 distinct CDR3 sequences, roughly 21% observed once, and the top ten hold roughly 3%. Sequencing input: peripheral blood. These receptor sequences come from a woman between 18 and 29 years old with stable Graves' hyperthyroidism.

This clonotype has more than one count but fewer than ten. The rearrangement uses TRBV30 and TRBJ2-2, with 9 positions matching TRBD1. Germline trimming cut 1 base from V and 5 bases from J; bases unmatched to any gene: 2. CDR1 is GTSNPN, CDR2 SVGIG, per germline (reference sequence). The CDR3 spans 14 residues. CDR3 protein: CAWSGQGGTGELFF. The CDR3 DNA reads as TGTGCCTGGAGTGGACAGGGGGGGACCGGGGAGCTGTTTTTT.

The rearrangement links TRBV5-1 to TRBJ2-5; 7 bases fit TRBD1. The CDR3 spans 13 residues. Germline CDR1 is SGHRS and CDR2 is YFSETQ. Trimming cost V 4 bases and J 4 bases; bases outside gene matches: 4. The CDR3 region is CASSRHRGETQYF. The CDR3 DNA follows: TGCGCCAGCAGCCGGCACAGGGGAGAGACCCAGTACTTC.

This clonotype came up many times. This chain's CDR3 is CATSGGLRYEQYF. CDR3 nucleotide sequence: TGTGCCACCTCCGGGGGTCTGAGGTACGAGCAGTACTTC. The chain links TRBV12-3 or TRBV12-4 to TRBJ2-7; D is possibly TRBD2 (6 bases). The CDR3 loop spans 13 amino acids. V was shortened by 10 bases and J by 4 bases, with 17 bases between the two germline ends.

This clonotype was observed many times. The chain carries TRBV14 and TRBJ1-2; weak D call: TRBD1 (5 bases). The CDR3 is made up of 12 amino acids. Trimming left V 4 bases short and J 2 bases short, with 5 bases between. Germline V gene lookup returns CDR1 SGHDN and CDR2 FVKESK. The CDR3 reads CASSRDNYGYTF. The CDR3 nucleotides read TGTGCCAGCAGCCGGGACAACTATGGCTACACCTTC.

This clonotype was detected ten times or more. This chain joins TRBV27 and TRBJ1-2; a possible D gene is TRBD1 (6 bases). The CDR3 runs to 14 residues. Germline assignment: CDR1 MNHEY and CDR2 SMNVEV (reference sequence). V shed 3 bases and J shed 7 bases, with 15 bases lying between them. CDR3 in amino acids: CASSLYTGMGGYTF. CDR3 DNA: TGTGCCAGCAGTTTGTATACAGGGATGGGTGGCTACACCTTC.

The sample holds a few counts of this clonotype. The chain joins TRBV12-3 or TRBV12-4 to TRBJ1-2, with no clear D. V was cut by 0 bases and J by 6 bases, with 8 bases left in between. The CDR3 extends over 13 amino acids. This CDR3 is CASSLALGDGYTF. CDR3 sequence (DNA): TGTGCCAGCAGTTTAGCGCTTGGCGATGGCTACACCTTC.

V usage is TRBV12-3 or TRBV12-4 and J usage is TRBJ1-1; 8 bases align to TRBD1. The CDR3 loop spans 18 amino acids. V shed 4 bases and J 0 bases; nucleotides not matched to a gene: 13. CDR3 DNA: TGTGCCAGCAGTTCCGGGACAGGTTTTATCGGGATGAACACTGAAGCTTTCTTT. It is translated as CASSSGTGFIGMNTEAFF.

V is TRBV28 and J is TRBJ2-7; 8 bases are shared with TRBD1. This CDR3 comprises 15 residues. Germline lookup yields CDR1 MDHEN and CDR2 SYDVKM. V lost 6 bases, J lost 4 bases, and 11 bases stayed unmatched. As DNA, the CDR3 is TGTGCCAGCAGAAATCCAGGGGGCGACGGGTACGAGCAGTACTTC. Translating gives CASRNPGGDGYEQYF. Full variable domain (remainder filled in from reference TRBV28 and TRBJ2-7): DVKVTQSSRYLVKRTGEKVFLECVQDMDHENMFWYRQDPGLGLRLIYFSYDVKMKEKGDIPEGYSVSREKKERFSLILESASTNQTSMYLCASRNPGGDGYEQYFGPGTRLTVT.

V is TRBV4-1 and J is TRBJ1-5; unclear D gene. Germline CDR1 is MGHRA and CDR2 is YSYEKL. The CDR3 is 13 residues long. Deletions cut 0 bases from V and 6 bases from J, with 6 bases between. CDR3 loop: CASSQDPTQPQHF. Here the CDR3 DNA reads TGCGCCAGCAGCCAAGATCCAACTCAGCCCCAGCATTTT.

This clonotype was detected only a few times. The CDR3 DNA reads as TGTGCCAGCAGTTTAGGAGGAGGGCGGAGCAATCAGCCCCAGCATTTT. The encoded protein is CASSLGGGRSNQPQHF. The J gene is TRBJ1-5, the V gene TRBV12-3 or TRBV12-4; D gene uncertain. This CDR3 spans 16 amino acids. Trimming removed 1 base at V and 1 base at J, with 11 bases between.

Turning to this clonotype: A junction boundary mismatches the germline segment, possibly from a read error. The chain links TRBV6-2 or TRBV6-3 to TRBJ1-1; no firm D call. The CDR3 runs to 12 residues. From germline, CDR1 is MNHEY and CDR2 SVGEGT. The CDR3, as DNA: TGTGCCAGCAGCTTACTGAACACTGAATCTTTCTTT. It encodes CASSLLNTESFF.

V gene TRBV19 combines with J gene TRBJ2-2; 11 bases are a match to TRBD2. The CDR3 has 14 amino acids. V lost 7 bases and J lost 6; bases outside the gene matches: 4. Per germline, CDR1 LNHDA and CDR2 SQIVND (reference sequence). CDR3 sequence: CASNGLAGPGELFF. CDR3 DNA sequence: TGTGCCAGTAATGGACTAGCGGGTCCCGGGGAGCTGTTTTTT.

This clonotype was counted at least ten times. The chain has TRBV7-6 and TRBJ2-2; D gene ambiguous. This CDR3 is built from 15 residues. CDR1 SGHVS and CDR2 FNYEAQ come from the germline V gene. The V end lost 1 base, the J end lost 2 bases, and 8 bases lay between the germline ends. CDR3 DNA: TGTGCCAGCAGCTTAGTTGCGTTTAACACCGGGGAGCTGTTTTTT. Amino acids: CASSLVAFNTGELFF.

This clonotype has ten or more counts. The chain recombines TRBV20-1 with TRBJ2-5; 9 nucleotides match TRBD2. With V trimmed by 0 bases and J by 5 bases, 19 bases remained unmatched. CDR3 size: 19 residues. The germline gives CDR1 DFQATT, CDR2 SNEGSKA (reference sequence). CDR3 nucleotides: TGCAGTGCTAGAGATCAGCAGGCGGGAGGGCCCTCAGTTTCGGAGACCCAGTACTTC. This translates into CSARDQQAGGPSVSETQYF.

This clonotype was detected many times. V and J are TRBV6-2 or TRBV6-3 and TRBJ1-1; TRBD1 might be the D (5 bases). CDR3 size: 17 residues. Deletions cut 8 bases from V and 0 bases from J, with 22 bases between. Germline CDR1 reads MNHEY; CDR2 reads SVGEGT. The CDR3 loop reads CASPPTEGSSMNTEAFF. The CDR3 bases are TGTGCCAGCCCCCCAACCGAGGGGAGCTCCATGAACACTGAAGCTTTCTTT.

This clonotype occurred many times. The V call is TRBV29-1, the J call TRBJ1-2; the match to TRBD1 covers 8 bases. CDR1 and CDR2 (germline): SQVTM, ANQGSEA. The CDR3 is 13 amino acids. The junction had 8 bases not matched to a gene; V was cut back by 6 bases and J by 5 bases. The CDR3 nucleotides are TGCAGCGTCGCTGACAGGGGTGCATATGGCTACACCTTC. The encoded protein is CSVADRGAYGYTF.

The V and J genes are TRBV28 and TRBJ2-7, with D perhaps matching TRBD1 or TRBD2 (5 bases each). Germline lookup yields CDR1 MDHEN and CDR2 SYDVKM. V was cut by 5 bases and J by 2 bases, with 16 bases left in between. CDR3 size: 15 residues. This CDR3 is CASSKSGTPPYEQYF. CDR3 DNA sequence: TGTGCCAGCAGTAAATCCGGGACCCCTCCCTACGAGCAGTACTTC.

This clonotype was observed many times. The chain carries TRBV6-5 and TRBJ1-2, with 7 bases lining up with TRBD1. The germline CDR1 and CDR2 sequences are MNHEY and SVGAGI. This CDR3 is built from 16 residues. V lost 0 bases and J lost 6; bases outside the gene matches: 10. CDR3 in DNA: TGTGCCAGCAGTTACTCATTCGGGACAGTGGGGGATGGCTACACCTTC. Its translation: CASSYSFGTVGDGYTF.

This clonotype was seen ten or more times. The V call is TRBV11-2, the J call TRBJ1-2, with D possibly matching TRBD1 (5 bases). Germline loops: CDR1 SGHAT, CDR2 FQNNGV. The ends were cut back, 5 bases at V and 5 bases at J, with 24 bases in the middle. The CDR3 extends over 17 amino acids. This CDR3 reads CASSRSPGPVRLYGYTF. DNA of the CDR3: TGTGCCAGCAGCCGCTCTCCGGGGCCCGTTCGATTATATGGCTACACCTTC.

This clonotype was picked up many times. The chain links TRBV3-1 to TRBJ2-7; D unresolved. Trimming removed 3 bases from V and 3 bases from J, with 6 bases in between. From germline, CDR1 is LGHDT and CDR2 YNNKEL (reference sequence). There are 12 residues in the CDR3. The CDR3 DNA follows: TGTGCCAGCAGCCACGGTAGCTACGAGCAGTACTTC. It specifies CASSHGSYEQYF.

Many counts were recorded for this clonotype. The V gene is TRBV7-8, the J gene TRBJ2-7; D is perhaps TRBD1 or TRBD2 (5 bases each). The CDR3 covers 12 residues. Germline V gene lookup returns CDR1 SGHVS and CDR2 FQNEAQ. Deletions cut 5 bases from V and 7 bases from J, with 12 bases between. CDR3 region: CASSGTEGEQYF. The CDR3 DNA reads as TGTGCCAGCAGCGGGACCGAGGGAGAGCAGTACTTC.

The rearrangement uses TRBV19 and TRBJ1-2, with TRBD1 as a possible D gene (6 bases). In germline, CDR1 is LNHDA, CDR2 SQIVND (reference sequence). Trimming took off 6 bases at V and 2 bases at J, with 25 bases between the two ends. This CDR3 is built from 18 residues. CDR3 residues: CASSPVPRGGYRNYGYTF. In DNA form, the CDR3 reads TGTGCCAGTAGCCCAGTCCCCAGGGGAGGTTATCGGAACTATGGCTACACCTTC.

The genes are TRBV30 and TRBJ1-1; no definite D call. Germline lookup yields CDR1 GTSNPN and CDR2 SVGIG (reference sequence). Deletions cut 2 bases from V and 8 bases from J, with 9 bases between. CDR3 length equals 11 residues. In nucleotides, the CDR3 is TGTGCCTGGAGTAGTGGGTCAGAAGCTTTCTTT. Translated: CAWSSGSEAFF.

This clonotype was detected many times. The chain employs TRBV19 and TRBJ1-5, with D perhaps TRBD1 (6 bases). This CDR3 contains 15 residues. V was shortened by 7 bases and J by 0 bases, with 13 bases between the two germline ends. CDR1 is LNHDA, CDR2 SQIVND, per germline (reference sequence). The CDR3 sequence: CASMGDTYSNQPQHF. CDR3 coding DNA: TGTGCCAGTATGGGGGACACTTATAGCAATCAGCCCCAGCATTTT.

The sample holds a few counts of this clonotype. The chain carries TRBV18 and TRBJ2-4; D is undetermined. The V gene's germline CDR1 is KGHSH and CDR2 LQKENI. V lost 6 bases and J lost 8, with 14 bases in between. The CDR3 covers 13 residues. The CDR3 sequence is CASSPRRWDIQYF. The CDR3 bases are TGTGCCAGCTCGCCCCGCCGTTGGGACATTCAGTACTTC.

This clonotype showed up many times. The J gene is TRBJ1-4, the V gene TRBV5-1, with D maybe TRBD1 (5 bases). Germline V lookup: CDR1 SGHRS, CDR2 YFSETQ. V lost 3 bases to trimming and J lost 3 bases, with 9 bases between them. CDR3 length: 14 residues. CDR3 loop: CASSSQGSNEKLFF. The CDR3 nucleotides read TGCGCCAGCAGCTCGCAGGGATCTAATGAAAAACTGTTTTTT.

The gene calls are TRBV30 and TRBJ2-2; 7 nucleotides match TRBD2. CDR3 size: 13 residues. Germline CDR1 GTSNPN, CDR2 SVGIG (reference sequence). V lost 8 bases, J lost 4 bases, and 7 bases stayed unmatched. CDR3 sequence: CAVGLTFTGELFF. The CDR3 region has the DNA TGTGCCGTGGGACTAACCTTCACCGGGGAGCTGTTTTTT.